This T cell receptor beta chain was found in a study of T cells after yellow fever vaccination. Findings of the study overall: Only a minor proportion of clonotypes was detected across both CD4 and CD8 compartments. Any FACS-sorted repertoire could hold abundant clonotypes that contaminate it from the bulk population. Re-detected after boosting: most primary clones, more than 95% of CD4 and 75% to 90% of CD8.

5'RACE template switching produced TCR cDNA carrying a universal primer site and UMIs. Using its own MiXCR run on the 5' RACE reads, TCRdb lists one record per CDR3 protein. The data hold about 310,000 distinct CDR3 sequences, with roughly 4% observed a single time. In its sample, this clonotype was seen a few times. As yet, its antigen is unknown. The CDR3 contains 15 residues. V was pared by 6 bases and J by 6 bases, with 8 bases of the junction left unmatched. The germline CDR1 and CDR2 sequences are LGHNT and FRNRAP. The receptor was derived from a man younger than 35 who received the YFV17D yellow fever vaccine. The sample was PBMCs, taken on the day of the yellow fever booster vaccination. The V gene is TRBV12-5, the J gene TRBJ2-2; 9 nucleotides align to TRBD1. The CDR3 spells CASGLDRGYAGELFF. DNA of the CDR3: TGTGCTAGTGGCCTGGACAGGGGATACGCCGGGGAGCTGTTTTTT.